This T cell receptor beta chain was sequenced in a study of blood T cell repertoires in COVID-19. Germline CDR1 KGHSH, CDR2 LQKENI. V dropped 3 bases and J dropped 0 bases, with 8 bases sitting between them. The CDR3 runs to 14 residues. TCRdb's table, derived via immunoSEQ multiplex PCR, lists solely in-frame clones and lacks some. The sample has roughly 62,000 clones, roughly 86% seen once. The sequence was obtained from a man between 65 and 79 years old with acute or convalescent COVID-19. The V call is TRBV18, the J call TRBJ1-1; D ambiguous. The sample comprised peripheral blood. CDR3: CASSPGGVNTEAFF. The DNA of the CDR3 is TGTGCCAGCTCACCGGGAGGTGTGAACACTGAAGCTTTCTTT.